These 32 T cell receptor beta chains were all obtained from the same sample, sequenced in a study of regulatory T cells in long-lasting Graves disease. Arm-PCR of CDR3 regions and iRepertoire HTBI primers were the basis on which TCR beta libraries were built. From the multiplex PCR reads, TCRdb called clonotypes with MiXCR, one entry per CDR3 protein. In the table there are nearly 350,000 distinct CDR3 sequences, around a fifth of which are singletons. The time point denotes: persistent/refractory GD, antithyroid drugs over 5 years with positive TRAb. PBMC RNA served as the TCR library source. Specimen: peripheral blood mononuclear cells (PBMCs), collected when the disease was refractory, from a patient treated with antithyroid drugs. Receptors originate from a female donor with Graves disease.

This clonotype was recorded at least ten times. The chain recombines TRBV2 with TRBJ2-7; unclear D gene. The ends were cut back, 7 bases at V and 3 bases at J, with 16 bases in the middle. Looked up from germline, CDR1 is SNHLY and CDR2 is FYNNEI. The CDR3 loop spans 14 amino acids. The CDR3 loop is CASNPKGRVYEQYF. The CDR3 DNA reads as TGTGCCAGCAACCCTAAGGGTAGAGTCTACGAGCAGTACTTC.

CDR3 DNA sequence: TGTGCCAGCCTCCACGGGACTACCTACGAGCAGTACTTC. It encodes CASLHGTTYEQYF. The chain uses TRBV6-1 and TRBJ2-7, with 7 bases matching TRBD2. This CDR3 contains 13 residues. CDR1 and CDR2 from the germline V gene are MNHNS and SASEGT. V dropped 8 bases and J dropped 2; count of bases not matched to a gene: 6.

This clonotype was recorded many times. The chain links TRBV11-2 to TRBJ1-2, with TRBD1 identical over 7 bases. Germline V gene data show CDR1 as SGHAT and CDR2 as FQNNGV. The V gene end was trimmed by 3 bases and the J gene end by 4 bases; junction bases not matched to a gene: 11. The CDR3 spans 16 residues. CDR3 residues: CASSLGTDLRGYGYTF. CDR3 coding DNA: TGTGCCAGCAGCTTGGGGACAGACCTAAGGGGCTATGGCTACACCTTC. The variable domain in full, with the rest retrieved from reference TRBV11-2 and TRBJ1-2, is EAGVAQSPRYKIIEKRQSVAFWCNPISGHATLYWYQQILGQGPKLLIQFQNNGVVDDSQLPKDRFSAERLKGVDSTLKIQPAKLEDSAVYLCASSLGTDLRGYGYTFGSGTRLTVV.

There are many counts of this clonotype. The chain couples TRBV6-1 to TRBJ2-7; a weak D match, TRBD2 (5 bases). Looked up from germline, CDR1 is MNHNS and CDR2 is SASEGT. The V end was cut by 5 bases, the J end by 0 bases, with 17 bases between. The CDR3 sequence is 16 residues long. As DNA, the CDR3 is TGTGCCAGCAGTACGTTTCGCGGGTCCGACTCCTACGAGCAGTACTTC. It specifies CASSTFRGSDSYEQYF.

On this clonotype itself: A much bigger clone sits one base away, suggesting this may be a read error. The V gene is TRBV18, the J gene TRBJ1-1; no clear D gene. Germline V gives CDR1 KGHSH, CDR2 LQKENI. The CDR3 is 12 residues long. This CDR3 is CASSPRHTEASF. The CDR3 nucleotides are TGTGCCAGCTCACCAAGGCACACTGAAGCTTCCTTT.

V is TRBV18 and J is TRBJ1-2; D ambiguous. From germline, CDR1 is KGHSH and CDR2 LQKENI. The CDR3 totals 13 residues. The ends were cut back, 0 bases at V and 7 bases at J, with 9 bases in the middle. This CDR3 is CASSPPSTGGYTF. In DNA, the CDR3 is TGTGCCAGCTCACCACCGTCAACTGGTGGCTACACCTTC. Drawing the rest from reference TRBV18 and TRBJ1-2, the complete variable domain is NAGVMQNPRHLVRRRGQEARLRCSPMKGHSHVYWYRQLPEEGLKFMVYLQKENIIDESGMPKERFSAEFPKEGPSILRIQQVVRGDSAAYFCASSPPSTGGYTFGSGTRLTVV.

There are many counts of this clonotype. This rearrangement joins TRBV6-5 to TRBJ2-2, with TRBD2 matching over 11 bases. In germline, CDR1 is MNHEY, CDR2 SVGAGI. The CDR3 spans 16 residues. V dropped 2 bases and J dropped 7; count of bases not matched to a gene: 6. The CDR3 loop is CASSYTGLAEVGELFF. DNA for the CDR3: TGTGCCAGCAGTTACACGGGACTAGCGGAAGTCGGGGAGCTGTTTTTT.

In this sample, this clonotype turned up a few times. This rearrangement joins TRBV20-1 to TRBJ1-1, with unresolved D. Between the trimmed V and J ends, which lost 1 base and 0 bases, there was a span of 15 bases. This CDR3 is 16 amino acids long. Per germline, CDR1 DFQATT and CDR2 SNEGSKA (reference sequence). CDR3 sequence (DNA): TGCAGTGCTAGAGCTAGGGATAGAAGAATGAACACTGAAGCTTTCTTT. Encoded protein: CSARARDRRMNTEAFF.

A few counts support this clonotype. Its ends do not fully match the called genes, so a read error is possible. CDR3 loop: CASSDPRRQNPNYDYTF. The CDR3 nucleotides are TGTGCCAGCAGTGACCCCCGAAGACAGAACCCCAACTATGACTACACCTTC. This chain links TRBV6-2 or TRBV6-3 with TRBJ1-2; possibly TRBD1 for D (5 bases). The CDR3 loop spans 17 amino acids. In germline, CDR1 is MNHEY, CDR2 SVGEGT.

This chain joins TRBV19 and TRBJ1-4; no firm D call. CDR1 and CDR2 (germline): LNHDA, SQIVND (reference sequence). CDR3 length equals 15 residues. V was clipped by 3 bases and J by 3 bases, with 11 bases between them. This CDR3 reads CASSISRGANEKLFF. For the CDR3, the DNA is TGTGCCAGTAGTATTTCCCGCGGGGCTAATGAAAAACTGTTTTTT.

The chain uses TRBV4-1 and TRBJ1-5; D might be TRBD1 (5 bases). The CDR3 loop spans 13 amino acids. Trimming pared 0 bases from V and 9 bases from J, leaving 9 bases between. Germline V gene sequence: CDR1 MGHRA, CDR2 YSYEKL. CDR3 loop: CASSQDDRGPQHF. The CDR3 coding sequence is TGCGCCAGCAGCCAAGACGACAGAGGGCCCCAGCATTTT.

This clonotype has just a few counts. This rearrangement joins TRBV27 to TRBJ2-2, with TRBD2 matching 13 bases. V trimming: 7 bases; J trimming: 7 bases; junction bases outside the gene matches: 6. This CDR3 comprises 15 residues. The germline CDR1 and CDR2 sequences are MNHEY and SMNVEV (reference sequence). CDR3 bases: TGTGCCAGCAAACGACTAGCGGGAGGTATCGGGGAGCTGTTTTTT. It encodes CASKRLAGGIGELFF.

This clonotype has at least ten counts. J is TRBJ1-6 and V is TRBV7-9; 7 bases are a match to TRBD1. The CDR3 contains 14 residues. Germline loops: CDR1 SEHNR, CDR2 FQNEAQ (reference sequence). The trim removed 0 bases at V and 9 bases at J, leaving 2 bases unmatched. The CDR3, as DNA: TGTGCCAGCAGCTTAGCGACAGGGCGTTCACCCCTCCACTTT. As protein: CASSLATGRSPLHF.

This clonotype has just a few counts. This chain connects TRBV28 to TRBJ2-2; possibly TRBD1 for D (5 bases). The CDR3 extends over 16 amino acids. Looked up from germline, CDR1 is MDHEN and CDR2 is SYDVKM. V was shortened by 2 bases and J by 3 bases, with 13 bases between the two germline ends. The CDR3 DNA sequence: TGTGCCAGCAGTTTAACTTCCTGCAGGGACACCGGGGAGCTGTTTTTT. Protein sequence: CASSLTSCRDTGELFF.

This clonotype was counted ten times or more. The gene calls are TRBV20-1 and TRBJ1-2; TRBD1 matches 7 bases. This CDR3 has 14 residues. CDR1 and CDR2 from the germline V gene are DFQATT and SNEGSKA (reference sequence). The trim removed 6 bases at V and 4 bases at J, leaving 11 bases unmatched. CDR3: CSAAGGQQGYGYTF. The DNA of the CDR3 is TGCAGTGCGGCCGGGGGACAGCAAGGCTATGGCTACACCTTC.

This clonotype was observed a few times. V gene TRBV5-6 combines with J gene TRBJ1-5, with D unclear. Germline CDR1 SGHDT, CDR2 YYEEEE. V lost 0 bases and J lost 5, with 15 bases in between. This CDR3 has 16 amino acids. CDR3 DNA: TGTGCCAGCAGCTTGGGGGGTGCCCCCCGCCATCAGCCCCAGCATTTT. Translated: CASSLGGAPRHQPQHF.

This clonotype was detected many times. This chain connects TRBV7-2 to TRBJ1-5; D remains unclear. Germline CDR1 SGHTA, CDR2 FQGNSA. This CDR3 is built from 15 residues. V lost 1 base and J lost 4, with 11 bases in between. The CDR3 DNA sequence: TGTGCCAGCAGCTTAGTTGTGGCGGAAAATCAGCCCCAGCATTTT. This sequence encodes CASSLVVAENQPQHF.

This clonotype was picked up a small number of times. The chain recombines TRBV20-1 with TRBJ2-5; 7 bases map to TRBD2. Trimming at V came to 1 base and at J to 5 bases, leaving 13 bases not matched to a gene. CDR1 is DFQATT, CDR2 SNEGSKA, per germline (reference sequence). The CDR3 extends over 16 amino acids. In DNA form, the CDR3 reads TGCAGTGCTAGAGTCGGGGGGAGGGTCCTCTGGGAGACCCAGTACTTC. As protein: CSARVGGRVLWETQYF.

The sample holds many counts of this clonotype. This sequence joins TRBV6-1 and TRBJ1-3; D is unresolved. This CDR3 is built from 16 residues. With 6 bases removed from V and 0 bases from J, the gap between germline ends came to 15 bases. Germline CDR1 and CDR2: MNHNS and SASEGT. The CDR3 nucleotides are TGTGCCAGCAGACCGGACGGAGGATACTCTGGAAACACCATATATTTT. It translates to CASRPDGGYSGNTIYF.

Many counts were recorded for this clonotype. The chain joins TRBV7-2 to TRBJ2-7; D is possibly TRBD1 (5 bases). Germline V gene lookup returns CDR1 SGHTA and CDR2 FQGNSA. V was trimmed by 3 bases and J by 0 bases, leaving 15 bases between them. This CDR3 contains 16 residues. The CDR3 reads CASSLGTGSSSYEQYF. CDR3 nucleotide sequence: TGTGCCAGCAGCTTGGGCACAGGCTCAAGCTCCTACGAGCAGTACTTC.

This clonotype was picked up many times. The CDR3 sequence is CASSPSSGGAYEQYF. CDR3 DNA sequence: TGTGCCAGCAGTCCCTCAAGCGGGGGGGCCTACGAGCAGTACTTC. The J gene is TRBJ2-7, the V gene TRBV28; 10 nucleotides line up with TRBD2. CDR1 is MDHEN and CDR2 is SYDVKM in the germline V gene. CDR3 length equals 15 residues. Trimming at V came to 5 bases and at J to 2 bases, leaving 6 bases not matched to a gene.

This clonotype has a count of ten or more. V is TRBV6-6 and J is TRBJ2-2, with D possibly TRBD2 on 5 matching bases. CDR1 is MNHNY and CDR2 is SVGAGI in the germline V gene (reference sequence). This CDR3 spans 14 amino acids. Between the trimmed V and J ends, which lost 0 bases and 11 bases, there was a span of 13 bases. The CDR3 reads CASSYSIGVDELFF. The DNA for the CDR3 is TGTGCCAGCAGTTACTCGATCGGGGTCGACGAGCTGTTTTTT.

The CDR3 is CASSLGQRGMDKQYF. The DNA for the CDR3 is TGTGCCAGCAGCTTAGGACAAAGGGGGATGGACAAGCAGTACTTC. The chain combines TRBV7-3 with TRBJ2-7, with D perhaps matching TRBD1 (6 bases). The germline gives CDR1 SGHTA, CDR2 FQGTGA. V lost 2 bases and J lost 8, with 19 bases in between. CDR3 length equals 15 residues.

J is TRBJ1-5 and V is TRBV2; 9 bases are shared with TRBD1. The CDR3 is 15 amino acids. In germline, CDR1 is SNHLY, CDR2 FYNNEI. The trim removed 5 bases at V and 3 bases at J, leaving 5 bases unmatched. Written as DNA, the CDR3 is TGTGCCAGCAGTAGGACAGGGGCACTCAATCAGCCCCAGCATTTT. Protein: CASSRTGALNQPQHF. The whole variable domain, remainder taken from reference TRBV2 and TRBJ1-5, is EPEVTQTPSHQVTQMGQEVILRCVPISNHLYFYWYRQILGQKVEFLVSFYNNEISEKSEIFDDQFSVERPDGSNFTLKIRSTKLEDSAMYFCASSRTGALNQPQHFGDGTRLSIL.

This clonotype was counted between two and nine times. The junction shows a germline mismatch at one end, possibly a read error. CDR3 region: CSVEGLRQGTEAFF. In nucleotides, the CDR3 is TGCAGCGTTGAAGGTCTCCGACAGGGAACTGAGGCTTTCTTT. The rearrangement uses TRBV29-1 and TRBJ1-1; 7 bases fit TRBD1. This CDR3 contains 14 residues. The germline gives CDR1 SQVTM, CDR2 ANQGSEA.

The chain couples TRBV7-2 to TRBJ2-3, with unresolved D. The CDR3 is 13 amino acids. CDR1 is SGHTA and CDR2 is FQGNSA in the germline V gene. The V and J ends lost 5 bases and 0 bases respectively, with 6 bases between them. CDR3 DNA: TGTGCCAGCAGCGTCAGTAGCACAGATACGCAGTATTTT. It yields the protein CASSVSSTDTQYF.

The gene calls are TRBV4-1 and TRBJ1-4; TRBD1 might be the D (5 bases). The V gene's germline CDR1 is MGHRA and CDR2 YSYEKL. The CDR3 totals 15 residues. V was shortened by 5 bases and J by 0 bases, with 10 bases between the two germline ends. CDR3 nucleotide sequence: TGCGCCAGCAGCACCCGACAGACAACTAATGAAAAACTGTTTTTT. It specifies CASSTRQTTNEKLFF.

This clonotype was detected only a few times. The chain couples TRBV19 to TRBJ1-5; D unclear. Trimming shortened V by 4 bases and J by 9 bases, and 13 bases separated the two germline ends. CDR1 and CDR2 from the germline V gene are LNHDA and SQIVND (reference sequence). This CDR3 spans 13 amino acids. CDR3 residues: CASSTLGAWPQHF. Written as DNA, the CDR3 is TGTGCCAGTAGTACCCTCGGTGCTTGGCCCCAGCATTTT.

About this clonotype: A read error likely explains this, since a far larger clone differs by one base. This chain uses TRBV5-6 with TRBJ2-5; D unclear. The germline V gene encodes CDR1 SGHDT and CDR2 YYEEEE. CDR3 length equals 11 residues. In DNA form, the CDR3 reads TGTGCCAGCAGCATACAAGAGACCCAGTGCTTC. It is translated as CASSIQETQCF.

This clonotype was picked up many times. CDR3 nucleotides: TGTGCCAGCACGACAGGGGAAGAGACCCAGTACTTC. Translation gives CASTTGEETQYF. The chain is built from TRBV6-1 and TRBJ2-5; 8 bases agree with TRBD1. In germline, CDR1 is MNHNS, CDR2 SASEGT. This CDR3 has 12 residues. V lost 7 bases and J lost 3; bases outside the gene matches: 1.

In its sample, this clonotype was seen many times. This sequence joins TRBV6-2 or TRBV6-3 and TRBJ2-7; TRBD2 might be the D (5 bases). The germline V and J ends were trimmed by 0 bases and 3 bases, with 9 bases remaining between them. This CDR3 is built from 14 residues. Germline CDR1 MNHEY, CDR2 SVGEGT. CDR3 in amino acids: CASSYSTGYYEQYF. CDR3 bases: TGTGCCAGCAGTTACTCGACGGGATACTACGAGCAGTACTTC.

J is TRBJ1-6 and V is TRBV19; no clear D gene. V lost 3 bases and J lost 3, with 12 bases in between. Germline V gene sequence: CDR1 LNHDA, CDR2 SQIVND (reference sequence). There are 16 residues in the CDR3. CDR3 nucleotides: TGTGCCAGTAGTATCGGCAGCAAAAGCTATAATTCACCCCTCCACTTT. Amino acids: CASSIGSKSYNSPLHF.